The next 25 T cell receptor beta chains were all read from a single sample in a study of control samples from healthy donors and cancer patients. The protocol was immunoSEQ multiplex PCR, while the TCRdb copy is restricted to in-frame clones and leaves out a portion. The table shows tens of thousands of clones, with around nine tenths occurring only once. Input material: PBMCs. These receptor sequences come from a man aged 25-45 years with colorectal cancer.

The V gene is TRBV18, the J gene TRBJ1-2; 11 nucleotides align to TRBD1. The CDR3 consists of 14 residues. Germline assignment: CDR1 KGHSH and CDR2 LQKENI. The V segment lost 3 bases and the J segment 7 bases; nucleotides outside the gene matches: 4. CDR3 residues: CASSPGQGAGGYTF. In nucleotides, the CDR3 is TGTGCCAGCTCACCCGGACAGGGGGCAGGTGGCTACACCTTC.

This clone was seen a few times. The chain combines TRBV18 with TRBJ1-1; a possible D gene is TRBD1 (5 bases). With 8 bases removed from V and 4 bases from J, the gap between germline ends came to 17 bases. The CDR3 runs to 14 residues. The germline V gene encodes CDR1 KGHSH and CDR2 LQKENI. The CDR3 bases are TGTGCCAGCGACACCCTCAGGGATGGCACTGAAGCTTTCTTT. It is translated as CASDTLRDGTEAFF. The entire variable domain, with the rest obtained from reference TRBV18 and TRBJ1-1, is as follows: NAGVMQNPRHLVRRRGQEARLRCSPMKGHSHVYWYRQLPEEGLKFMVYLQKENIIDESGMPKERFSAEFPKEGPSILRIQQVVRGDSAAYFCASDTLRDGTEAFFGQGTRLTVV.

The chain has TRBV7-8 and TRBJ2-7, with D maybe TRBD1 (6 bases). The CDR3 runs to 13 residues. The V gene lost 1 base and the J gene lost 4 bases, with 8 bases spanning the gap. CDR1 is SGHVS, CDR2 FQNEAQ, per germline. CDR3 in DNA: TGTGCCAGCAGCTTAGGAGGGGGATACGAGCAGTACGTC. It yields the protein CASSLGGGYEQYV.

The rearrangement joins TRBV18 to TRBJ1-1; 7 nucleotides agree with TRBD1. Germline V gene data show CDR1 as KGHSH and CDR2 as LQKENI. The trim removed 4 bases at V and 6 bases at J, leaving 11 bases unmatched. This CDR3 comprises 15 residues. The CDR3 here is CASSLDRAQGPEAFF. CDR3 sequence (DNA): TGTGCCAGCTCACTCGACAGGGCCCAGGGCCCTGAAGCTTTCTTT.

This clone is a singleton in its sample. The chain recombines TRBV18 with TRBJ1-1, with 7 bases matching TRBD1. The CDR3 contains 15 residues. V gave up 6 bases and J gave up 1 base; unmatched junction bases: 8. Germline loops: CDR1 KGHSH, CDR2 LQKENI. The CDR3 sequence: CASSPRGTANTEAFF. The CDR3 coding sequence is TGTGCCAGCTCCCCTCGTGGGACAGCGAACACTGAAGCTTTCTTT.

The genes are TRBV5-1 and TRBJ2-2; 8 nucleotides match TRBD1. The V gene's germline CDR1 is SGHRS and CDR2 YFSETQ. CDR3 length: 14 amino acids. V was clipped by 6 bases and J by 5 bases; unmatched bases: 6. In DNA form, the CDR3 reads TGCGCCAGCAATCAGGGGGCAGCGACCGGGGAGCTGTTTTTT. This gives the protein CASNQGAATGELFF.

The genes are TRBV7-2 and TRBJ1-2; possible D gene TRBD1, 6 bases. Trimming stripped 7 bases from V and 6 bases from J, with 21 bases between. Germline CDR1 and CDR2: SGHTA and FQGNSA. This CDR3 spans 15 amino acids. The CDR3 DNA reads TGTGCCAGCAACTGGGAGGGGGGGGACCCTGATGGCTACACCTTC. As protein: CASNWEGGDPDGYTF.

Only one count was recorded for this clone. The gene calls are TRBV4-1 and TRBJ2-5; D perhaps matches TRBD2 (6 bases). Germline V gene sequence: CDR1 MGHRA, CDR2 YSYEKL. The CDR3 runs to 13 residues. V was pared by 6 bases and J by 5 bases, with 13 bases between. The CDR3 nucleotides are TGCGCCAGCAGTCGGGCGGCGGGGGAGACCCAGTACTTC. Protein product: CASSRAAGETQYF.

The CDR3 region is CASSVGGGANYGYTF. The CDR3 bases are TGTGCCAGCAGCGTAGGTGGGGGAGCTAACTATGGCTACACCTTC. The chain has TRBV9 and TRBJ1-2, with a tentative D call TRBD1 (5 bases). There are 15 residues in the CDR3. V was clipped by 0 bases and J by 0 bases, with 9 bases between them. The germline V gene encodes CDR1 SGDLS and CDR2 YYNGEE.

The chain carries TRBV5-6 and TRBJ1-1, with D perhaps TRBD1 (6 bases). V was trimmed by 2 bases and J by 0 bases, leaving 8 bases between them. Germline V gene data show CDR1 as SGHDT and CDR2 as YYEEEE. The CDR3 consists of 14 residues. CDR3: CASSFGGLNTEAFF. Here the CDR3 DNA reads TGTGCCAGCAGCTTCGGGGGGCTGAACACTGAAGCTTTCTTT.

The chain links TRBV19 to TRBJ2-5; D may be TRBD2 (8 bases). Germline CDR1 reads LNHDA; CDR2 reads SQIVND (reference sequence). The CDR3 contains 15 residues. V shed 5 bases and J shed 4 bases, with 17 bases lying between them. The CDR3: CASSPPGGGAETQYF. DNA for the CDR3: TGTGCCAGTAGTCCCCCGGGAGGGGGCGCAGAGACCCAGTACTTC.

This rearrangement joins TRBV4-3 to TRBJ2-3, with 7 nucleotides matching TRBD1. Germline loops: CDR1 LGHNA, CDR2 YSLEER. The CDR3 loop spans 16 amino acids. V shed 0 bases, J shed 2 bases, and the junction held 5 bases outside the gene matches. The CDR3 sequence: CASSQDWGQSTDTQYF. The CDR3 region has the DNA TGCGCCAGCAGCCAAGATTGGGGACAGTCCACAGATACGCAGTATTTT.

V usage is TRBV5-1 and J usage is TRBJ2-7; 8 bases line up with TRBD2. J was trimmed by 2 bases and V by 0 bases; bases with no gene match: 7. Germline V gives CDR1 SGHRS, CDR2 YFSETQ. This CDR3 has 16 residues. CDR3 in amino acids: CASSLAGGARAYEQYF. CDR3 sequence (DNA): TGCGCCAGCAGCTTGGCCGGGGGGGCCCGTGCCTACGAGCAGTACTTC.

This sequence joins TRBV7-8 and TRBJ2-2; 9 bases align to TRBD1. Unmatched junction bases numbered 4, after V lost 5 bases and J lost 6 bases. CDR1 is SGHVS and CDR2 is FQNEAQ in the germline V gene. This CDR3 is built from 14 residues. CDR3 DNA: TGTGCCAGCAGCCAACAGGGGGCGCCCGGGGAGCTGTTTTTT. It is translated as CASSQQGAPGELFF.

The rearrangement joins TRBV7-9 to TRBJ1-2; 8 bases match TRBD1. Germline CDR1 is SEHNR and CDR2 is FQNEAQ (reference sequence). V gave up 4 bases and J gave up 4 bases; unmatched junction bases: 8. The CDR3 is made up of 15 amino acids. The CDR3 DNA is TGTGCCAGCAGCTCTCCAGGGGGCGTTAGCTATGGCTACACCTTC. Translating gives CASSSPGGVSYGYTF.

This clone has just a few counts. CDR3 sequence: CASSLAGNGNTIYF. In DNA form, the CDR3 reads TGCGCCAGCAGCTTGGCCGGCAATGGCAACACCATATATTTT. This rearrangement joins TRBV5-1 to TRBJ1-3; no clear D. This CDR3 has 14 residues. V was pared by 0 bases and J by 7 bases, with 11 bases between. CDR1 SGHRS and CDR2 YFSETQ come from the germline V gene.

This clone was counted once. One junction end disagrees with the germline gene, perhaps due to a read error. The gene calls are TRBV7-7 and TRBJ2-3; 7 bases align to TRBD1. The CDR3 loop spans 15 amino acids. Germline V lookup: CDR1 SSHAT, CDR2 FNYEAQ (reference sequence). CDR3 sequence reads: CASSLTGAGMDTQYF. DNA of the CDR3: TGTGCTAGCAGCTTAACAGGGGCCGGCATGGATACGCAGTATTTT.

The CDR3 spells CASSLQGSSYNEQFF. The CDR3 coding sequence is TGTGCCAGCAGCTTACAGGGGAGCTCCTACAATGAGCAGTTCTTC. V gene TRBV11-2 combines with J gene TRBJ2-1, with D perhaps TRBD1 (6 bases). CDR1 and CDR2 (germline): SGHAT, FQNNGV. This CDR3 has 15 residues. Trimming removed 2 bases at V and 0 bases at J, with 8 bases between.

This sequence joins TRBV2 and TRBJ1-2, with no clear D. The length of the CDR3 is 13 residues. The germline CDR1 and CDR2 sequences are SNHLY and FYNNEI. Trimming stripped 7 bases from V and 8 bases from J, with 17 bases between. The CDR3 here is CASTPEAGKGYTF. In DNA, the CDR3 is TGTGCCAGCACTCCCGAGGCTGGGAAGGGCTACACCTTC.

This chain links TRBV29-1 with TRBJ2-2; no firm D call. Trimming took off 7 bases at V and 6 bases at J, with 12 bases between the two ends. The germline V gene has CDR1 SQVTM and CDR2 ANQGSEA. This CDR3 comprises 12 residues. The CDR3 coding sequence is TGCAGCGCCACGTGGCAGGCCGGGGAGCTGTTTTTT. Amino acids: CSATWQAGELFF.

V usage is TRBV4-3 and J usage is TRBJ1-1; maybe TRBD1 (6 bases). Trimming took off 4 bases at V and 1 base at J, with 13 bases between the two ends. The germline V gene has CDR1 LGHNA and CDR2 YSLEER. This CDR3 has 15 amino acids. DNA for the CDR3: TGCGCCAGCAGCCTCCATTCAGGGGCGAACACTGAAGCTTTCTTT. Encoded protein: CASSLHSGANTEAFF.

The genes are TRBV27 and TRBJ2-1; no clear D gene. There are 15 residues in the CDR3. Germline lookup yields CDR1 MNHEY and CDR2 SMNVEV (reference sequence). V was clipped by 3 bases and J by 5 bases, with 14 bases between them. The CDR3 loop reads CASSFDASGNNEQFF. In DNA form, the CDR3 reads TGTGCCAGCAGTTTTGATGCAAGTGGGAACAATGAGCAGTTCTTC.

This clone was seen only once. This chain links TRBV19 with TRBJ1-2, with 7 bases that match TRBD1. CDR1 and CDR2 from the germline V gene are LNHDA and SQIVND (reference sequence). V dropped 7 bases and J dropped 6; count of bases not matched to a gene: 5. The CDR3 runs 12 residues. The CDR3 loop is CASNQGGNGYTF. The CDR3 DNA follows: TGTGCCAGTAACCAGGGGGGGAATGGCTACACCTTC.

The chain combines TRBV18 with TRBJ1-1; D may be TRBD1 (5 bases). The CDR3 extends over 15 amino acids. The germline V gene has CDR1 KGHSH and CDR2 LQKENI. Trimming took 6 bases from V and 0 from J, leaving 14 bases between them. This chain's CDR3 is CASSEGSGMNTEAFF. The DNA of the CDR3 is TGTGCCAGCTCTGAGGGGTCAGGGATGAACACTGAAGCTTTCTTT.

The gene calls are TRBV28 and TRBJ1-1; 8 positions agree with TRBD1. The V segment lost 6 bases and the J segment 5 bases; nucleotides outside the gene matches: 11. The CDR3 is 15 residues long. The germline V gene encodes CDR1 MDHEN and CDR2 SYDVKM. The CDR3: CASSLGQVPSTEAFF. The DNA for the CDR3 is TGTGCCAGCAGCTTGGGACAGGTACCGAGTACTGAAGCTTTCTTT. The full variable domain, its missing parts supplied by reference TRBV28 and TRBJ1-1, is DVKVTQSSRYLVKRTGEKVFLECVQDMDHENMFWYRQDPGLGLRLIYFSYDVKMKEKGDIPEGYSVSREKKERFSLILESASTNQTSMYLCASSLGQVPSTEAFFGQGTRLTVV.